The clone carrying this TCR beta chain was detected only a few times. Its antigen is still unknown. The sample originates from a study of CD8 T cells in ankylosing spondylitis. Study-wide findings and caveats: A TCR beta motif of eight or nine highly homologous variants seemed to mark ankylosing spondylitis blood. The authors reported significant enrichment of disease-linked clones in matched ankylosing spondylitis synovial fluid.

Per the germline V gene, CDR1 is DFQATT and CDR2 is SNEGSKA (reference sequence). This CDR3 region has 15 residues. With V trimmed by 6 bases and J by 3 bases, 8 bases remained unmatched. Quantitative 5'-RACE with molecular barcodes generated TCR beta libraries. A single record per CDR3 protein comes from TCRdb applying MiXCR to the 5' RACE reads. The sample contains approximately 540,000 distinct CDR3 sequences, about 12% of which appear only once. This TCR was sampled from a male donor with ankylosing spondylitis. Sequencing was performed on blood, either unsorted or a sorted T cell fraction (not recorded which). The chain links TRBV20-1 to TRBJ2-1, with 10 bases lining up with TRBD2. The CDR3 sequence: CSAQIAGGLYNEQFF. For the CDR3, the DNA is TGCAGTGCCCAGATAGCGGGAGGACTCTACAATGAGCAGTTCTTC.